Sequencing of this TCR beta chain was carried out in a study of T cells in Graves' hyperthyroidism and ophthalmopathy. Researchers amplified the TCR beta CDR3 regions from RNA transcripts. HTBI primers drove first-round RT-PCR of the TCR CDR3. TCRdb processed the multiplex PCR reads anew with MiXCR; each CDR3 protein has one entry. The data show under 350,000 distinct CDR3 sequences, about 17% seen once. There are a few counts of this clonotype. A patient was excluded if there was uncontrolled infection, other autoimmune disease, pregnancy or lactation. Germline V gene data show CDR1 as LNHDA and CDR2 as SQIVND (reference sequence). V lost 4 bases to trimming and J lost 6 bases; unmatched junction nucleotides: 8. The CDR3 runs 16 residues.

V usage is TRBV19 and J usage is TRBJ2-3; the match to TRBD2 covers 12 bases. The specimen sequenced was blood. The receptor was derived from a woman aged 55-70 years with Graves' ophthalmopathy. The CDR3 spells CASSKRLAGAGDTQYF. The CDR3 DNA reads TGTGCCAGTAGTAAAAGACTAGCGGGAGCTGGGGATACGCAGTATTTT.